The clone carrying this T cell receptor beta chain was detected a few times. The target antigen is unknown. This entry belongs to a study of post-analysis software for immune sequencing data. Study findings and constraints: Those samples that were prepared in the same batch co-clustered strongly by F measure. Higher frequency in patients than in controls was seen for five TRBV segments, with TRBV5-6, TRBV5-1 and TRBV20-1 among them.

The CDR3 has 14 amino acids. Trimming cost V 6 bases and J 0 bases, with 8 bases left between them. The V gene's germline CDR1 is SEHNR and CDR2 FQNEAQ (reference sequence). Incorporated into the TCR beta cDNA libraries were unique molecular identifiers, which served to reduce PCR and sequencing biases. In TCRdb, the PCR reads were re-called with MiXCR into one record per CDR3 protein. This table has hundreds of thousands of distinct CDR3 sequences, 30% appearing once. The chain is built from TRBV7-9 and TRBJ1-4; D gene unclear. The receptor's source is a girl between 5 and 17 years old with multiple sclerosis. Sequencing was carried out using blood. The CDR3 spells CASSFRATNEKLFF. The CDR3 coding sequence is TGTGCCAGCAGTTTCCGCGCAACTAATGAAAAACTGTTTTTT.